The 7 T cell receptor beta chains in this list originate from one sample, sequenced in a study of blood T cell repertoires in COVID-19. Here immunoSEQ multiplex PCR was the method, and the copy in TCRdb shows in-frame clones only, minus some. This table holds approximately 290,000 clones, 85% to 90% found once. Sequencing used peripheral blood. Source of these receptors: a young man with acute or convalescent COVID-19.

This chain links TRBV6-1 with TRBJ2-5; the D gene is possibly TRBD2 (6 bases). The CDR3 runs to 14 residues. V was trimmed by 5 bases and J by 2 bases, leaving 12 bases between them. In germline, CDR1 is MNHNS, CDR2 SASEGT. The CDR3 nucleotides are TGTGCCAGCAGTTTGATAGGGAGGCAAGAGACCCAGTACTTC. Protein sequence: CASSLIGRQETQYF.

The sample holds one count of this clone. DNA for the CDR3: TGCGCCAGCAGCCTCTCTGAGATAGGCAATCAGCCCCAGCATTTT. Its protein product is CASSLSEIGNQPQHF. V gene TRBV4-1 combines with J gene TRBJ1-5; the D is unclear. The germline gives CDR1 MGHRA, CDR2 YSYEKL. Deletions cut 4 bases from V and 2 bases from J, with 12 bases between. This CDR3 has 15 amino acids.

In this sample, this clone turned up a few times. The genes are TRBV6-1 and TRBJ2-5; perhaps TRBD2 as D (5 bases). Germline lookup yields CDR1 MNHNS and CDR2 SASEGT. V lost 3 bases and J lost 2, with 10 bases in between. The CDR3 has 14 amino acids. DNA of the CDR3: TGTGCCAGCAGTGATGGGCCGGGACAAGAGACCCAGTACTTC. Translating it yields CASSDGPGQETQYF.

This chain connects TRBV7-8 to TRBJ1-3; the match to TRBD1 covers 7 bases. Germline assignment: CDR1 SGHVS and CDR2 FQNEAQ. V was clipped by 3 bases and J by 3 bases; unmatched bases: 11. The CDR3 spans 17 residues. The CDR3 sequence is CASSFEVTGFGGNTIYF. CDR3 in DNA: TGTGCCAGCAGCTTTGAGGTGACAGGGTTCGGTGGAAACACCATATATTTT.

This clone was seen just once. The V call is TRBV27, the J call TRBJ2-3, with TRBD1 identical over 8 bases. The CDR3 loop spans 16 amino acids. Per the germline V gene, CDR1 is MNHEY and CDR2 is SMNVEV (reference sequence). J was trimmed by 3 bases and V by 5 bases; bases with no gene match: 10. This CDR3 is CASSPRQGLETDTQYF. CDR3 sequence (DNA): TGTGCCAGCAGTCCAAGACAGGGGTTAGAAACAGATACGCAGTATTTT.

The chain joins TRBV6-5 to TRBJ1-1, with D possibly being TRBD1 (6 bases). Germline V gene data show CDR1 as MNHEY and CDR2 as SVGAGI. The CDR3 consists of 14 residues. The germline V and J ends were trimmed by 2 bases and 5 bases, with 12 bases remaining between them. Here the CDR3 DNA reads TGTGCCAGCAGTTACGATGGGAGGGGGACTGAAGCTTTCTTT. Translating gives CASSYDGRGTEAFF.

The chain recombines TRBV15 with TRBJ1-2; tentatively, D is TRBD1 (5 bases). Looked up from germline, CDR1 is LNHNV and CDR2 is YYDKDF (reference sequence). The CDR3 runs to 13 residues. V gave up 0 bases and J gave up 6 bases, with 8 bases separating them. This CDR3 is CATSRDPGNGYTF. CDR3 in DNA: TGTGCCACCAGCAGAGATCCAGGGAATGGCTACACCTTC.